Each of the 3 T cell receptor beta chains below was sequenced from the same sample in a study of blood T cell repertoires in COVID-19. Only in-frame clones appear in the TCRdb table, and some are missing; sequencing was by immunoSEQ multiplex PCR. Seen here are roughly 250,000 clones, approximately 85% observed once, and the top ten hold roughly 4.3%. Sequenced sample: PBMCs or T cells enriched from blood (not recorded which). The receptors were gathered from a woman aged 25-40 years who had recovered from COVID-19.

In DNA, the CDR3 is TGCGCCAGCAGCCCGAGGTTGGGGGCGCTTGAGACCCAGTACTTC. This gives the protein CASSPRLGALETQYF. The chain is built from TRBV5-1 and TRBJ2-5, with D possibly being TRBD1 (6 bases). Per germline, CDR1 SGHRS and CDR2 YFSETQ. This CDR3 spans 15 amino acids. The V and J ends lost 4 bases and 5 bases respectively, with 18 bases between them.

The chain combines TRBV10-3 with TRBJ1-2; 9 positions agree with TRBD1. CDR1 ENHRY and CDR2 SYGVKD come from the germline V gene. Unmatched junction bases numbered 8, after V lost 10 bases and J lost 2 bases. The CDR3 is 14 amino acids. The DNA of the CDR3 is TGTGCCACCTCTTTACAGGGGGCGAACTATGGCTACACCTTC. Translated: CATSLQGANYGYTF.

This chain connects TRBV7-2 to TRBJ2-3; weak D call: TRBD2 (5 bases). The CDR3 runs 15 residues. CDR1 SGHTA and CDR2 FQGNSA come from the germline V gene. Trimming stripped 3 bases from V and 2 bases from J, with 12 bases between. CDR3 in amino acids: CASSFRGHYTDTQYF. CDR3 DNA: TGTGCCAGCAGCTTCCGAGGGCATTACACAGATACGCAGTATTTT.